The rows below give T cell receptor beta chains drawn from one sample of a study of naive and memory T cell subsets. TCRdb passed the UMI-ligation and nested PCR reads through MiXCR, listing each CDR3 protein once. Among 29,000 or so distinct CDR3 sequences, about 10% were seen once, and the ten largest hold around a sixth. The sequencing sample was made of effector memory CD4+ T cells from blood. Every receptor here comes from a human donor in good health. CDR3s include the opening cysteine and the closing phenylalanine or tryptophan.

v_gene: TRBV4-2; CDR3aa: CASSRGLAGSSYNEQFF
v_gene: TRBV6-1; CDR3aa: CASSDWGPAFF
v_gene: TRBV7-3; CDR3aa: CASSLNPGVGAFF
v_gene: TRBV20-1; CDR3aa: CSARDQARGISEQFF
v_gene: TRBV18; CDR3aa: CASSPGGQPEMTQYF
v_gene: TRBV7-2; CDR3aa: CASSFQGRRAEAFF
v_gene: TRBV9; CDR3aa: CASSVRLTTDTQYF
v_gene: TRBV5-1; CDR3aa: CASSRANSGDRGRNEQFF
v_gene: TRBV28; CDR3aa: CASSQHGSSTDTQYF
v_gene: TRBV6-1; CDR3aa: CASSEAGTGDEKLFF
v_gene: TRBV7-2; CDR3aa: CASSLTQARNTEAFF
v_gene: TRBV2; CDR3aa: CASRQFYEQYF
v_gene: TRBV20-1; CDR3aa: CSAEFGTGGWGSPLHF
v_gene: TRBV4-2; CDR3aa: CASSQEGAGNQPQHF
v_gene: TRBV2; CDR3aa: CASRKGGNYYTF
v_gene: TRBV6-6; CDR3aa: CASSYSPDLYEQYF
v_gene: TRBV7-8; CDR3aa: CASSFGENTGELFF
v_gene: TRBV30; CDR3aa: CAWSEGTHHTEAFF
v_gene: TRBV7-9; CDR3aa: CASSLIHAGELFF
v_gene: TRBV20-1; CDR3aa: CSARDGLAGTQYF
v_gene: TRBV19; CDR3aa: CASKTGVRANEKLFF
v_gene: TRBV6-4; CDR3aa: CASSRHTPVSNQPQHF
v_gene: TRBV20-1; CDR3aa: CSARAWSSGNTIYF
v_gene: TRBV25-1; CDR3aa: CASSERSGGLDTEAFF
v_gene: TRBV19; CDR3aa: CASSALSGHEQYF
v_gene: TRBV28; CDR3aa: CASREGQLNTEAFF
v_gene: TRBV5-1; CDR3aa: CASSLGGQFSSYEQYF
v_gene: TRBV20-1; CDR3aa: CSARDIGLAGEGAGFF
v_gene: TRBV7-2; CDR3aa: CASSLKGSRVNTIYF
v_gene: TRBV25-1; CDR3aa: CASSGKTGFNQPQHF
v_gene: TRBV6-1; CDR3aa: CASSLLGRGEQYF
v_gene: TRBV6-2/TRBV6-3; CDR3aa: CASSQRDNPNTGELFF
v_gene: TRBV7-2; CDR3aa: CASSLTGNAYNEQFF
v_gene: TRBV7-3; CDR3aa: CASGKGLGRTGELFF
v_gene: TRBV29-1; CDR3aa: CSVENPTQGSYEQYF
v_gene: TRBV20-1; CDR3aa: CSASIHNEQFF
v_gene: TRBV12-3/TRBV12-4; CDR3aa: CASSWGTSGGNEQFF
v_gene: TRBV6-2/TRBV6-3; CDR3aa: CASSSRGTQYF
v_gene: TRBV7-2; CDR3aa: CASSLMSGARTDTQYF
v_gene: TRBV28; CDR3aa: CASSPWSGSSYNEQFF
v_gene: TRBV7-2; CDR3aa: CASSLRDLNRGTEAFF
v_gene: TRBV7-2; CDR3aa: CASSVTGAYEQYF
v_gene: TRBV20-1; CDR3aa: CSADFDYEQYF
v_gene: TRBV28; CDR3aa: CAVREPGRSSYEQYF
v_gene: TRBV27; CDR3aa: CASSRTQGPNQPQHF
v_gene: TRBV14; CDR3aa: CASSQGGAGPGNIQYF
v_gene: TRBV7-9; CDR3aa: CASSSPQGPLSYEQYF
v_gene: TRBV19; CDR3aa: CASSTGGLIRSPNYGYTF
v_gene: TRBV28; CDR3aa: CASSLTGLAGGMEQYF
v_gene: TRBV12-3/TRBV12-4; CDR3aa: CASSTELSTDTQYF
v_gene: TRBV24-1; CDR3aa: CATSGAASGVYNEQFF
v_gene: TRBV11-2; CDR3aa: CASRGQGSTDAGELFF
v_gene: TRBV2; CDR3aa: CASSENWGTEAFF
v_gene: TRBV6-6; CDR3aa: CASSGMTVAQSQPQHF
v_gene: TRBV7-2; CDR3aa: CASSPDSIREFF